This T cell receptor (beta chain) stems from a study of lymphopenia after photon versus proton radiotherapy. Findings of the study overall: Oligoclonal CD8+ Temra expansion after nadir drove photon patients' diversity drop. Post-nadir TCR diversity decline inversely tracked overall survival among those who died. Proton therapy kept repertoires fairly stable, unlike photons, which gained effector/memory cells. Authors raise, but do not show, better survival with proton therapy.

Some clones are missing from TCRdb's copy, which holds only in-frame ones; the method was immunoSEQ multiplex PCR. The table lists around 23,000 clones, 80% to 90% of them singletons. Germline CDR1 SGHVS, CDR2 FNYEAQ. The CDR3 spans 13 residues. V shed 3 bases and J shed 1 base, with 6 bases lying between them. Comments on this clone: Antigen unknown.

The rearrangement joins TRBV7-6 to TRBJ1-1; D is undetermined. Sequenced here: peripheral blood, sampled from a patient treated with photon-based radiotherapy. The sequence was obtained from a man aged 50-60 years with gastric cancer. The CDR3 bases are TGTGCCAGCAGCTTCTTTGGGAACACTGAAGCTTTCTTT. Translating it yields CASSFFGNTEAFF.